Listed below are T cell receptor beta chains from one sample, sequenced in a study of shared T cell receptors in the human thymus. Some clones are missing from TCRdb's copy, which holds only in-frame ones; the method was immunoSEQ multiplex PCR. Of 720,000 or so clones in the sample, 70% to 90% were seen once. This sample was shared with a second study, whose subject was human thymus T cells.

Source material: thymocytes. These receptors were collected from a girl under three years old with a congenital heart defect. Both conserved end residues are part of each CDR3. The D gene is left open where the match is weak. Rows give clone size only sometimes, using once, few, many, or a class for an expanded clone.

clone_size j_call d_call v_call cdr3_nt cdr3_aa
NA TRBJ2-2 TRBD1 TRBV4-1 TGCGCCAGCCGACAGGGGGCTCTCACCGGGGAGCTGTTTTTT CASRQGALTGELFF
few TRBJ1-2 TRBD1 TRBV10-3 TGTGCCACCACGGACAGGACAAACTATGGCTACACCTTC CATTDRTNYGYTF
NA TRBJ2-7 NA TRBV27 TGTGCCAGCAGTCCGACCCGGGAAGCCTTGCAGTACTTC CASSPTREALQYF
NA TRBJ1-1 NA TRBV28 TGTGCCAGCAGTTCCACAGGGAACACTGAAGCTTTCTTT CASSSTGNTEAFF
NA TRBJ2-1 TRBD2 TRBV5-4 TGTGCCAGCAGCAGGCGGGGGGCCGGATATTCCTACAATGAGCAGTTCTTC CASSRRGAGYSYNEQFF
once TRBJ2-7 TRBD1 TRBV13 TGTGCCAGCAGCCCGGGGACAGGGCGACACGAGCAGTACTTC CASSPGTGRHEQYF
NA TRBJ2-1 TRBD1 TRBV4-1 TGCGCCAGCAGCCGACAAACAGGGGGCCCCTACTACAATGAGCAGTTCTTC CASSRQTGGPYYNEQFF
NA TRBJ2-1 TRBD2 TRBV9 TGTGCCAGCAGTGCGAACGGGGGGGCCGGGTCCTACAATGAGCAGTTCTTC CASSANGGAGSYNEQFF
NA TRBJ2-2 NA TRBV7-8 TGTGCCAGCAGCTTAGCGAGATCGGGACACTTCACCGGGGAGCTGTTTTTT CASSLARSGHFTGELFF
NA TRBJ2-7 TRBD2 TRBV5-6 TGTGCCAGCAGTCTGCCTTGGGGGGGACGTTACGAGCAGTACTTC CASSLPWGGRYEQYF
NA TRBJ2-7 NA TRBV2 TGTGCCAGCAGTGAGGCACAGTCCAGCGAGCAGTACTTC CASSEAQSSEQYF
once TRBJ2-7 NA TRBV6-6 TGTGCCAGCAGTTACTCTGGAAGGGGCTGGAACGAGCAGTACTTC CASSYSGRGWNEQYF
NA TRBJ1-6 TRBD1 TRBV27 TGTGCCAGCCAGGGGGAAAGCTCCTATAATTCACCCCTCCACTTT CASQGESSYNSPLHF
NA TRBJ2-7 TRBD2 TRBV5-1 TGCGCCAGCAGCGGAGCCTATCTAGCGGGGGGTGCAGCGTACGAGCAGTACTTC CASSGAYLAGGAAYEQYF
NA TRBJ1-4 NA TRBV6-1 TGTGCCAGCAGCACAGGGACTATGGTTTTT CASSTGTMVF
NA TRBJ1-2 NA TRBV6-5 TGTGCCAGCAGCTACGGTCGAGGGTACAAGGGTGGCTACACCTTC CASSYGRGYKGGYTF
NA TRBJ1-4 NA TRBV5-5 TGTGCCAGCAGCTTGGGGGGCGTGGTCCTTCTTGATGAAAAACTGTTTTTT CASSLGGVVLLDEKLFF
NA TRBJ1-1 NA TRBV7-3 TGTGCCAGCAGCTTAAGAGTCGGTCCTGAAGCTTTCTTT CASSLRVGPEAFF
NA TRBJ2-3 TRBD2 TRBV27 TGTGCCAGCAGTTCTTCACATAGCGGGGAACCAGATACGCAGTATTTT CASSSSHSGEPDTQYF
once TRBJ2-2 NA TRBV4-1 TGCGCCAGCAGCCATAATGTCGGGGAGCTGTTTTTT CASSHNVGELFF
NA TRBJ1-2 TRBD1 TRBV4-1 TGCGCCAGCAGCCAAGCCGGGACAGGGGGCAACTATGGCTACACCTTC CASSQAGTGGNYGYTF
NA TRBJ1-1 NA TRBV7-9 TGTGCCAGCAGCTTAAGGGCAGGGGTTAGGGGCAGCACTGAAGCTTTCTTT CASSLRAGVRGSTEAFF
NA TRBJ2-2 NA TRBV7-6 TGTGCCAGCAGCTCTAATTCTAGAATCACCGGGGAGCTGTTTTTT CASSSNSRITGELFF
NA TRBJ2-1 TRBD1 TRBV6-5 TGTGCCAGCAGATCTCCGGGACAGGGCTACAATGAGCAGTTCTTC CASRSPGQGYNEQFF
NA TRBJ2-7 NA TRBV7-2 TGTGCCAGCAGCACCTTGACACCCCAACGTTCCTACGAGCAGTACTTC CASSTLTPQRSYEQYF
NA TRBJ2-7 NA TRBV11-2 TGTGCCAGCACCAGGGGCCACGAGCAGTACTTC CASTRGHEQYF
NA TRBJ1-1 TRBD1 TRBV4-3 TGCGCCAGCAGCTTTCAGGACAGGGGTGGCACTGAAGCTTTCTTT CASSFQDRGGTEAFF
NA TRBJ1-2 TRBD1 TRBV2 TGTGCCAGCAGTGAGTGGAGGACAGGGGTAGGCTACACCTTC CASSEWRTGVGYTF
NA TRBJ2-2 TRBD1 TRBV15 TGTGCCACCAGCAGAGACCCGAGGGGACAGGGGAGTCCCGGGGAGCTGTTTTTT CATSRDPRGQGSPGELFF
NA TRBJ1-3 TRBD1 TRBV5-1 TGCGCCAGCAGCTTGGGCCGGGACAGGGGAATATCTGGAAACACCATATATTTT CASSLGRDRGISGNTIYF
NA TRBJ2-5 NA TRBV7-8 TGTGCCAGCAGCTTAGTTTGGGACAACCAAGAGACCCAGTACTTC CASSLVWDNQETQYF
NA TRBJ2-5 NA TRBV1 TGCACCAGCAGCCAAATCTCGGTTAGCGGGGGGCCACAAGAGACCCAGTACTTC CTSSQISVSGGPQETQYF
NA TRBJ1-6 NA TRBV14 TGTGCCAGCAGCCAACTAAAAGCGGACTGTAATTCACCCCTCCACTTT CASSQLKADCNSPLHF
NA TRBJ2-5 TRBD2 TRBV9 TGTGCCAGCAGCGGGGACGGACTAGCGGGGGAGACCCAGTACTTC CASSGDGLAGETQYF
NA TRBJ1-1 TRBD1 TRBV5-6 TGTGCCAGCAGCCTAAGGACAGGGGGCAGGGCTTTCTTT CASSLRTGGRAFF
few TRBJ1-4 TRBD1 TRBV6-1 TGTGCCAGCAGTGAAAAAACTTCGGGACAGGGACATGAAAAACTGTTTTTT CASSEKTSGQGHEKLFF
once TRBJ2-7 TRBD1 TRBV2 TGTGCCAGCAGTGGCCAACGCGGTACAGGGGACTACGAGCAGTACTTC CASSGQRGTGDYEQYF
NA TRBJ1-5 NA TRBV30 TGTGCCTGGAGTGGGGGCGACAGTAGCAATCAGCCCCAGCATTTT CAWSGGDSSNQPQHF
NA TRBJ2-1 NA TRBV6-1 TGTGCCAGCAGTCGGGAGAAGCGACCCTACAATGAGCAGTTCTTC CASSREKRPYNEQFF
NA TRBJ2-7 TRBD1 TRBV10-1 TGCGCCAGCAGTCGTGGAGGTTATTACAGGGGGTCAACCTACGAGCAGTACTTC CASSRGGYYRGSTYEQYF
NA TRBJ2-7 NA TRBV7-9 TGTGCCAGCAGCTTAGGGGGGGAATATCACGAGCAGTACTTC CASSLGGEYHEQYF
NA TRBJ1-3 NA TRBV9 TGTGCCAGCAGCTTACAGGGTACAGGTGGAAACACCATATATTTT CASSLQGTGGNTIYF
NA TRBJ2-3 TRBD1 TRBV29-1 TGCAGCGTTTACAGGGGCATTGGCACAGATACGCAGTATTTT CSVYRGIGTDTQYF
once TRBJ2-2 TRBD2 TRBV2 TGTGCCAGCAGTGAAAAGTCTAGCGGGGGGAACACCGGGGAGCTGTTTTTT CASSEKSSGGNTGELFF
NA TRBJ1-1 NA TRBV6-1 TGTGCCAGCAGCTGGCGGATGTGGGCTTTCTTT CASSWRMWAFF
NA TRBJ2-1 NA TRBV28 TGTGCCAGCAGTTTCTATTCGTACAATGAGCAGTTCTTC CASSFYSYNEQFF